One sample yielded the 18 T cell receptor beta chains listed below, sequenced in a study of T cell responses to AZD1222 COVID-19 vaccine. Repertoires were generated with immunoSEQ multiplex PCR, while TCRdb's copy carries only in-frame clones and drops some. The sample records some 120,000 clones, more than 80% being singletons. The sample consisted of peripheral blood, taken on day 0 of AZD1222 vaccination. The receptors derive from an adult in good health.

CDR3 sequence reads: CASSYSGLASDEQFF. The CDR3, as DNA: TGTGCCAGCAGTTACAGCGGACTAGCTAGCGATGAGCAGTTCTTC. The chain joins TRBV6-5 to TRBJ2-1; TRBD2 aligns across 8 bases. Trimming at V came to 2 bases and at J to 8 bases, leaving 8 bases not matched to a gene. CDR3 length equals 15 residues. Germline assignment: CDR1 MNHEY and CDR2 SVGAGI.

This chain links TRBV25-1 with TRBJ1-1; possible D gene TRBD1, 5 bases. Trimming took 4 bases from V and 3 from J, leaving 15 bases between them. The V gene's germline CDR1 is MGHDK and CDR2 SYGVNS. This CDR3 spans 15 amino acids. CDR3 in amino acids: CASSALVGGDTEAFF. CDR3 nucleotides: TGTGCCAGCAGTGCGCTCGTTGGAGGGGACACTGAAGCTTTCTTT.

The rearrangement uses TRBV28 and TRBJ2-5, with D unclear. Germline values: CDR1 MDHEN, CDR2 SYDVKM. This CDR3 is built from 13 residues. The V end was cut by 3 bases, the J end by 1 base, with 6 bases between. This CDR3 reads CASSLEGQETQYF. The CDR3 nucleotides are TGTGCCAGCAGTTTGGAAGGCCAAGAGACCCAGTACTTC. Filled out from reference TRBV28 and TRBJ2-5, the complete variable domain reads DVKVTQSSRYLVKRTGEKVFLECVQDMDHENMFWYRQDPGLGLRLIYFSYDVKMKEKGDIPEGYSVSREKKERFSLILESASTNQTSMYLCASSLEGQETQYFGPGTRLLVL.

This chain joins TRBV12-3 or TRBV12-4 and TRBJ1-1; TRBD1 is a possible D gene (5 bases). This CDR3 spans 13 amino acids. V lost 5 bases and J lost 4, with 11 bases in between. CDR3 protein: CASSSREGTEAFF. Here the CDR3 DNA reads TGTGCCAGCAGTAGCAGGGAGGGCACTGAAGCTTTCTTT.

The CDR3 DNA reads TGTGCCAGCTCACCTCCCCCCGGGACAGGGGGTAGCTATGGCTACACCTTC. Its translation is CASSPPPGTGGSYGYTF. The gene calls are TRBV18 and TRBJ1-2, with 11 positions matching TRBD1. Germline trimming cut 3 bases from V and 4 bases from J; bases unmatched to any gene: 10. Germline-derived CDR1 and CDR2 are KGHSH and LQKENI. There are 17 residues in the CDR3. Drawing the rest from reference TRBV18 and TRBJ1-2, the complete variable domain is NAGVMQNPRHLVRRRGQEARLRCSPMKGHSHVYWYRQLPEEGLKFMVYLQKENIIDESGMPKERFSAEFPKEGPSILRIQQVVRGDSAAYFCASSPPPGTGGSYGYTFGSGTRLTVV.

The chain employs TRBV28 and TRBJ2-1; 7 bases line up with TRBD2. The CDR3 has 15 amino acids. CDR1 and CDR2 (germline): MDHEN, SYDVKM. V dropped 6 bases and J dropped 5; count of bases not matched to a gene: 10. CDR3 DNA sequence: TGTGCCAGCAGCAGTGGCGGGAGTAAGGACAATGAGCAGTTCTTC. As protein: CASSSGGSKDNEQFF.

The chain couples TRBV6-5 to TRBJ1-3; no definite D call. CDR1 and CDR2 from the germline V gene are MNHEY and SVGAGI. The CDR3 consists of 12 residues. Trimming took 10 bases from V and 4 from J, leaving 11 bases between them. CDR3 DNA sequence: TGTGCCACTACCACCCTCGGAAACACCATATATTTT. This codes for CATTTLGNTIYF.

The rearrangement links TRBV6-6 to TRBJ2-1; 9 bases map to TRBD1. The junction had 7 bases not matched to a gene; V was cut back by 4 bases and J by 6 bases. In germline, CDR1 is MNHNY, CDR2 SVGAGI (reference sequence). This CDR3 comprises 15 residues. The CDR3 spells CASSFGTGLLNEQFF. The CDR3 DNA reads TGTGCCAGCAGTTTTGGGACAGGGTTACTCAATGAGCAGTTCTTC.

V gene TRBV28 combines with J gene TRBJ2-7, with D perhaps matching TRBD2 (5 bases). The V gene lost 10 bases and the J gene lost 0 bases, with 10 bases spanning the gap. Germline V gene lookup returns CDR1 MDHEN and CDR2 SYDVKM. The CDR3 runs to 12 residues. This CDR3 is CATNGNSYEQYF. For the CDR3, the DNA is TGTGCCACCAACGGGAACTCCTACGAGCAGTACTTC.

J is TRBJ1-3 and V is TRBV5-1, with D possibly matching TRBD1 (6 bases). The CDR3 is made up of 16 amino acids. With 4 bases removed from V and 0 bases from J, the gap between germline ends came to 14 bases. Germline V gene sequence: CDR1 SGHRS, CDR2 YFSETQ. CDR3 in amino acids: CASSNSQGSSGNTIYF. CDR3 DNA sequence: TGCGCCAGCAGCAACTCACAGGGTTCCTCTGGAAACACCATATATTTT.

The chain has TRBV30 and TRBJ2-7; D remains ambiguous. The CDR3 loop spans 11 amino acids. The V gene lost 3 bases and the J gene lost 3 bases, with 6 bases spanning the gap. Germline loops: CDR1 GTSNPN, CDR2 SVGIG (reference sequence). CDR3 sequence reads: CAWRNSYEQYF. The CDR3 DNA follows: TGTGCCTGGAGAAACAGCTACGAGCAGTACTTC.

This clone was observed a handful of times. The chain carries TRBV19 and TRBJ1-2; 8 bases agree with TRBD1. CDR1 and CDR2 (germline): LNHDA, SQIVND (reference sequence). V gave up 6 bases and J gave up 4 bases; unmatched junction bases: 7. This CDR3 is 14 amino acids long. CDR3 protein: CASSDRGTLYGYTF. The CDR3 DNA is TGTGCCAGTAGCGACAGGGGAACCCTCTATGGCTACACCTTC.

The chain carries TRBV2 and TRBJ2-5, with 9 bases identical to TRBD1. The V gene's germline CDR1 is SNHLY and CDR2 FYNNEI. The V gene end was trimmed by 0 bases and the J gene end by 4 bases; junction bases not matched to a gene: 6. The CDR3 length is 16 residues. CDR3 loop: CASSEAGRQGGETQYF. For the CDR3, the DNA is TGTGCCAGCAGTGAAGCGGGAAGACAGGGGGGAGAGACCCAGTACTTC. Combining the CDR3 with reference TRBV2 and TRBJ2-5 gives the whole variable domain EPEVTQTPSHQVTQMGQEVILRCVPISNHLYFYWYRQILGQKVEFLVSFYNNEISEKSEIFDDQFSVERPDGSNFTLKIRSTKLEDSAMYFCASSEAGRQGGETQYFGPGTRLLVL.

The V gene is TRBV18, the J gene TRBJ2-2, with 7 bases identical to TRBD2. CDR1 and CDR2 (germline): KGHSH, LQKENI. This CDR3 has 14 amino acids. V dropped 3 bases and J dropped 5; count of bases not matched to a gene: 3. The CDR3 nucleotides read TGTGCCAGCTCACCCCCCGGGGGGACCGGGGAGCTGTTTTTT. Translating it yields CASSPPGGTGELFF.

The chain links TRBV28 to TRBJ1-5, with D tentatively TRBD1 (6 bases). The CDR3 contains 15 residues. V was cut by 3 bases and J by 4 bases, with 13 bases left in between. Germline V lookup: CDR1 MDHEN, CDR2 SYDVKM. The CDR3, as DNA: TGTGCCAGCAGTTTGGGGGGGCCCCTAAATCAGCCCCAGCATTTT. Translated, it gives CASSLGGPLNQPQHF.

This chain uses TRBV7-9 with TRBJ1-1; D is unresolved. Germline-derived CDR1 and CDR2 are SEHNR and FQNEAQ (reference sequence). V lost 8 bases, J lost 1 base, and 8 bases lay in between. The CDR3 has 12 residues. CDR3 DNA sequence: TGTGCCAGCCTCGGGCAGAACACTGAAGCTTTCTTT. Amino acids: CASLGQNTEAFF. Complete variable domain (other parts from reference TRBV7-9 and TRBJ1-1): DTGVSQNPRHKITKRGQNVTFRCDPISEHNRLYWYRQTLGQGPEFLTYFQNEAQLEKSRLLSDRFSAERPKGSFSTLEIQRTEQGDSAMYLCASLGQNTEAFFGQGTRLTVV.

This clone has a handful of counts. The genes are TRBV28 and TRBJ1-5, with unresolved D. Germline loops: CDR1 MDHEN, CDR2 SYDVKM. V lost 7 bases and J lost 11, with 12 bases in between. The CDR3 length is 11 residues. The DNA for the CDR3 is TGTGCCAGCACCAAAACCGGGTCCCAGCATTTT. It codes for CASTKTGSQHF.

The chain employs TRBV18 and TRBJ1-4, with D possibly being TRBD1 (5 bases). V gave up 2 bases and J gave up 3 bases, with 13 bases separating them. This CDR3 contains 16 residues. Germline values: CDR1 KGHSH, CDR2 LQKENI. The CDR3 is CASSPNEAGPNEKLFF. The CDR3 DNA follows: TGTGCCAGCTCACCAAATGAGGCAGGGCCTAATGAAAAACTGTTTTTT.